This T cell receptor beta chain was obtained from a study of shared clonotypes between healthy human individuals. This CDR3 region has 14 residues. Trimming left V 7 bases short and J 2 bases short, with 14 bases between. Germline loops: CDR1 MNHNS, CDR2 SASEGT. Comments on this clone: The antigen is unknown.

General study results and limits: Generation of non-shared clonotypes was less probable than generation of clonotypes shared by all four donors.

Libraries were prepared by immunoSEQ multiplex PCR; TCRdb keeps only in-frame clonotypes and omits some of them. The repertoire has approximately 1,500,000 clones, roughly 95% of them found once; the top ten carry over 1%. The chain has TRBV6-1 and TRBJ1-2; no clear D. Sequencing input: naive CD4+ T cells sorted from blood. The subset is: CD45RA+ positively selected. This TCR was sampled from a man aged 25-45 years in good health. As DNA, the CDR3 is TGTGCCAGCACTAATTTGGACGGAAACTATGGCTACACCTTC. Translated, it gives CASTNLDGNYGYTF.